One T cell receptor beta chain is described in this entry. Its target is not known. The data originate from a study of CD8 T cells in ankylosing spondylitis. In germline, CDR1 is SGHDN, CDR2 FVKESK. The CDR3 covers 13 residues. Trimming removed 1 base from V and 3 bases from J, with 7 bases in between. Via MiXCR, TCRdb re-called the 5' RACE reads, giving one row per CDR3 protein. The data show 200,000 to 300,000 distinct CDR3 sequences, approximately 9% seen once. Study-wide findings and caveats: CD8+ by phenotype, disease-linked clones were relatively rare in peripheral blood. According to the report, clones linked to the disease were significantly enriched in matched synovial fluid samples taken from ankylosing spondylitis patients.

This receptor was taken from a male donor with ankylosing spondylitis or in good health (not recorded which). Sample: blood, either unsorted or a sorted T cell fraction (not recorded which). The gene calls are TRBV14 and TRBJ2-7, with D possibly matching TRBD2 (6 bases). The chain's CDR3 is CASSQGGIYEQYF. CDR3 DNA: TGTGCCAGCAGCCAAGGCGGGATCTACGAGCAGTACTTC.